A selection of T cell receptor beta chains follows, all from one sample in a study of blood T cell repertoires in COVID-19. The method was immunoSEQ multiplex PCR; TCRdb's version includes in-frame clones alone and lacks a portion of them. Among hundreds of thousands of clones listed, approximately 90% were seen once. Sequencing was done on a sample of PBMCs or T cells enriched from blood (not recorded which). These receptors all stem from a woman between 40 and 50 years old with acute COVID-19. The CDR3 runs from the conserved cysteine through the conserved F or W. D genes are given only for firm matches. The size entry is marked missing in some rows and otherwise reads once, few, many or a size class.

D gene	V gene	J gene	clone size	CDR3 DNA	CDR3 protein
.	TRBV5-4	TRBJ1-1	.	TGTGCCAGCAGCTTTGACTACACTGAAGCTTTCTTT	CASSFDYTEAFF
TRBD1	TRBV3-1/TRBV3-2	TRBJ1-4	.	TGTGCCAGCGGCGTGACAGGGTTGGCAACTAATGAAAAACTGTTTTTT	CASGVTGLATNEKLFF
.	TRBV6-4	TRBJ2-1	.	TGTGCCAGCAGTGAAGCCGGGACTCCTTACAATGAGCAGTTCTTC	CASSEAGTPYNEQFF
.	TRBV7-6	TRBJ2-7	.	TGTGCCAGCAGCTCCCCGGGACATCGCCCCTACGAGCAGTACTTC	CASSSPGHRPYEQYF
TRBD2	TRBV5-6	TRBJ2-1	.	TGTGCCACACAAGCGGGAGTCGACGATGAGCAGTTCTTC	CATQAGVDDEQFF
TRBD1	TRBV18	TRBJ2-7	few	TGTGCCAGCTCACCACGAGGACAGGGGGCCTACGAGCAGTACTTC	CASSPRGQGAYEQYF
TRBD2	TRBV4-3	TRBJ2-1	.	TGCGCCAGCAGCCAAGATATGGCTAGCGGGAGGTACTACAATGAGCAGTTCTTC	CASSQDMASGRYYNEQFF
TRBD2	TRBV30	TRBJ2-5	.	TGTGCCTGGAGTACTAGCGGGAGGGAGACCCAGTACTTC	CAWSTSGRETQYF
.	TRBV3-1/TRBV3-2	TRBJ2-5	.	TGTGCCAGCAGCCAGCCACAGGGAATGGAGACCCAGTACTTC	CASSQPQGMETQYF
.	TRBV4-1	TRBJ2-3	.	TGCGCCAGCAGCCAAGTACTCGGCGGTCCAAGGACGCAGTATTTT	CASSQVLGGPRTQYF
.	TRBV2	TRBJ1-5	.	TGTGCCAGCCAGGACAGCGATCAGCCCCAGCATTTT	CASQDSDQPQHF
TRBD2	TRBV9	TRBJ2-5	.	TGTGCCAGCAGCGTAGGGCTAGCGGGTACACGAGAGACCCAGTACTTC	CASSVGLAGTRETQYF
TRBD1	TRBV19	TRBJ2-3	.	TGTGCCAGTAGTATAGATCGGACAGGAGCTAGCACAGATACGCAGTATTTT	CASSIDRTGASTDTQYF
.	TRBV27	TRBJ1-1	.	TGTGCCAGCAGTTTCCAGCTGGGGGGGCGTTTTGGAAAAACTGAAGCTTTCTTT	CASSFQLGGRFGKTEAFF
.	TRBV9	TRBJ2-3	.	TGTGCCAGCAGCGTGGGGGGACTTAGCACAGATACGCAGTATTTT	CASSVGGLSTDTQYF
.	TRBV27	TRBJ1-1	.	TGTGCCAGCAGTTTATCGCGGACAGACACTGAAGCTTTCTTT	CASSLSRTDTEAFF
.	TRBV4-1	TRBJ1-1	.	TGCGCCAGCAGCCAAGGAGTGCGTCGGGACACTGAAGCTTTCTTT	CASSQGVRRDTEAFF
TRBD1	TRBV4-3	TRBJ1-5	.	TGCGCCAGCAGCCCAGGACAGGGGGCAAATCAGCCCCAGCATTTT	CASSPGQGANQPQHF
TRBD1	TRBV28	TRBJ1-2	.	TGTGCCAGCAGTCGACAGGGAACGGATGGCTACACCTTC	CASSRQGTDGYTF
TRBD1	TRBV4-1	TRBJ1-5	.	TGCGCCAGCAGCCTCGGACAGGGGCTTAATCAGCCCCAGCATTTT	CASSLGQGLNQPQHF
.	TRBV2	TRBJ1-2	.	TGTGCCAGCAGGATACCAGGGATCTATGGCTACACCTTC	CASRIPGIYGYTF
TRBD1	TRBV28	TRBJ2-7	.	TGTGCCAGCAGTCAACATGGAGGGGGGACAGGGGCCTACGAGCAGTACTTC	CASSQHGGGTGAYEQYF
TRBD1	TRBV7-9	TRBJ1-1	once	TGTGCCAGCAGCAGGACAGGGGGCGTGGGGACTGAAGCTTTCTTT	CASSRTGGVGTEAFF
TRBD1	TRBV19	TRBJ2-1	.	TGTGCCAGTAGGGACAGGGGGAACAATGAGCAGTTCTTC	CASRDRGNNEQFF
.	TRBV21-1	TRBJ2-3	.	TGCTCATCCGCGGGGGGTCTAGGAGCCGATACGCAGTATTTT	CSSAGGLGADTQYF
TRBD1	TRBV3-1/TRBV3-2	TRBJ2-7	.	TGTGCCAGCAGCGTACTGGGACAGGGGTTACACGAGCAGTACTTC	CASSVLGQGLHEQYF
TRBD1	TRBV5-1	TRBJ2-7	.	TGCGCCAGCAGCCCCGGACAGGGCGCAACGGGCGAGCAGTACTTC	CASSPGQGATGEQYF
TRBD2	TRBV30	TRBJ2-2	once	TGTGCCTGGACTAGCGGGAACACCGGGGAGCTGTTTTTT	CAWTSGNTGELFF
.	TRBV5-4	TRBJ2-7	.	TGTGCCAGCATTAACGAGCAGTACTTC	CASINEQYF